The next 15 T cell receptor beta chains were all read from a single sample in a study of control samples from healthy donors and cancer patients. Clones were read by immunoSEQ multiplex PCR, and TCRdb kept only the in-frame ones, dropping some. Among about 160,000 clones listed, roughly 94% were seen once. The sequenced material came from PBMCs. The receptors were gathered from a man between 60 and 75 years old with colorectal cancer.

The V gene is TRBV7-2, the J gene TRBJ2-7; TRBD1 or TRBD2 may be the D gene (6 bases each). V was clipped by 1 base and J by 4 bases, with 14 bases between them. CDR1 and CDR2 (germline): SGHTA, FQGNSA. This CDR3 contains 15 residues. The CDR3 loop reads CASSLGSGGQYEQYF. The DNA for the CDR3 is TGTGCCAGCAGCTTAGGTTCCGGGGGCCAGTACGAGCAGTACTTC.

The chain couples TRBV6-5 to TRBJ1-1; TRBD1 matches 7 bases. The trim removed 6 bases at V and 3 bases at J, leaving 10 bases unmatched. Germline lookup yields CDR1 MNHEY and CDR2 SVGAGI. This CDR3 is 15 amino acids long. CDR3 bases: TGTGCCAGCAGCTTTACAGGGGCCATTGACACTGAAGCTTTCTTT. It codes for CASSFTGAIDTEAFF.

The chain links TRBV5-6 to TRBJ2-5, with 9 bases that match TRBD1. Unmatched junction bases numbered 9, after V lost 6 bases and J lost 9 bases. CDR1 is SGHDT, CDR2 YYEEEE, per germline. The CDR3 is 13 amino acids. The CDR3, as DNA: TGTGCCAGCACCTCCGGGACAGGGTTTCCCCAGTACTTC. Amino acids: CASTSGTGFPQYF.

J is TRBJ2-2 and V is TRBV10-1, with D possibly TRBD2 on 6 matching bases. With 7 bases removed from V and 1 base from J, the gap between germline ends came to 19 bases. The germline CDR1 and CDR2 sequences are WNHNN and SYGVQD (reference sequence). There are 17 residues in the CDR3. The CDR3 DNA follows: TGCGCCAGCAAAATACGGGAGCATAGGAAGAACACCGGGGAGCTGTTTTTT. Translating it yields CASKIREHRKNTGELFF.

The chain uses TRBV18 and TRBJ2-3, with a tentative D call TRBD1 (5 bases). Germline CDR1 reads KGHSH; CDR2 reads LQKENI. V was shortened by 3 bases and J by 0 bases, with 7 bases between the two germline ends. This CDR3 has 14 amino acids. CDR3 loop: CASSPGQSTDTQYF. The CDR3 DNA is TGTGCCAGCTCACCGGGGCAGAGCACAGATACGCAGTATTTT.

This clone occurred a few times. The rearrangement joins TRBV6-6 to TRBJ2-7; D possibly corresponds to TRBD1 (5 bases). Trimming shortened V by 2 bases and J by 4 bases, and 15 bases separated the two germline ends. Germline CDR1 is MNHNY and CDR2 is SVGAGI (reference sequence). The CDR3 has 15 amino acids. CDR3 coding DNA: TGTGCCAGCAGTTACAGATCCGACAGCCAGTACGAGCAGTACTTC. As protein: CASSYRSDSQYEQYF.

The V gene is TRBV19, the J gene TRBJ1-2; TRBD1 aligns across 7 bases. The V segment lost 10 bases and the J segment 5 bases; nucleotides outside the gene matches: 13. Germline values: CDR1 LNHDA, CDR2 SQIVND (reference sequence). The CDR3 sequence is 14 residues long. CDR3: CATAPVQGSYGYTF. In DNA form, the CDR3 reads TGTGCCACCGCCCCCGTACAGGGGAGTTATGGCTACACCTTC.

DNA of the CDR3: TGTGCCAGTAGTATCAGACAGCGCGGCTACACCTTC. It is translated as CASSIRQRGYTF. The gene calls are TRBV19 and TRBJ1-2; D may be TRBD1 (5 bases). V was cut by 3 bases and J by 8 bases, with 10 bases left in between. The CDR3 length is 12 residues. Per the germline V gene, CDR1 is LNHDA and CDR2 is SQIVND (reference sequence).

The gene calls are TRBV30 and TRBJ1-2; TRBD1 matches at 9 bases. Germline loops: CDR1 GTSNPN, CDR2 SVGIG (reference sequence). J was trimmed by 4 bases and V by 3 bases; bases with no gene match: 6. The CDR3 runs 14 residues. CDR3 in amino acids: CAWRGQGRSYGYTF. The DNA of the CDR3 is TGTGCCTGGAGAGGACAGGGGAGGAGCTATGGCTACACCTTC. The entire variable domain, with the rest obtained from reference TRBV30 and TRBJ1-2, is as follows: SQTIHQWPATLVQPVGSPLSLECTVEGTSNPNLYWYRQAAGRGLQLLFYSVGIGQISSEVPQNLSASRPQDRQFILSSKKLLLSDSGFYLCAWRGQGRSYGYTFGSGTRLTVV.

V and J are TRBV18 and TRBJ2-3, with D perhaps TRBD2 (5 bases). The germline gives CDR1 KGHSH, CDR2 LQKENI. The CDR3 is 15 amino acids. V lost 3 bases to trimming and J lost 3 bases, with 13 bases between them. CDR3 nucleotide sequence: TGTGCCAGCTCACCGCCTTCGACGGGGACAGATACGCAGTATTTT. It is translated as CASSPPSTGTDTQYF.

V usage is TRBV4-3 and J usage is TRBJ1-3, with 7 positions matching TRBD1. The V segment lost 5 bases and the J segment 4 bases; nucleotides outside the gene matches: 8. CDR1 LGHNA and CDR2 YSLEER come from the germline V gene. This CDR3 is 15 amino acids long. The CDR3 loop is CASSSSDRRGNTIYF. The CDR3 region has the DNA TGCGCCAGCAGCTCGTCGGACAGGCGGGGAAACACCATATATTTT.

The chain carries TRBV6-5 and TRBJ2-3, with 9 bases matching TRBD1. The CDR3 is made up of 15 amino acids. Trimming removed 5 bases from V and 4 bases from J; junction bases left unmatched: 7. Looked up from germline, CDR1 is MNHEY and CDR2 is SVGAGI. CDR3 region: CASSRTGAEADTQYF. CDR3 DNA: TGTGCCAGCAGTCGGACAGGGGCAGAAGCAGATACGCAGTATTTT.

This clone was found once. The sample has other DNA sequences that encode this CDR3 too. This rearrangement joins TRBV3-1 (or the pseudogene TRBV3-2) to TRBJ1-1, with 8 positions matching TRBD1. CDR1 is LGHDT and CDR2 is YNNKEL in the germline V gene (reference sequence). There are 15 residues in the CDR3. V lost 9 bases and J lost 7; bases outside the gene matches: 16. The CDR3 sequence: CARRDRGQRGGEAFF. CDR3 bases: TGTGCCAGGCGTGACAGGGGTCAACGGGGGGGTGAAGCTTTCTTT.

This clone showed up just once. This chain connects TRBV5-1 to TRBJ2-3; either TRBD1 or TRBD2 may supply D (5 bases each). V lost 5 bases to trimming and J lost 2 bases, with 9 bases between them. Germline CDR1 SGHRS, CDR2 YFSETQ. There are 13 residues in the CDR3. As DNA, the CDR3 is TGCGCCAGCAGAGTCGGGACCACAGATACGCAGTATTTT. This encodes CASRVGTTDTQYF.

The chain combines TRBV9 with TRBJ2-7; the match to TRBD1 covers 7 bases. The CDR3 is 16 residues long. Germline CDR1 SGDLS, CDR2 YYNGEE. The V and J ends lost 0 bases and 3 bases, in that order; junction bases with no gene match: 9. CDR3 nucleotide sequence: TGTGCCAGCAGCGTAGCACCGACAGGGTCCGGCTACGAGCAGTACTTC. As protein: CASSVAPTGSGYEQYF. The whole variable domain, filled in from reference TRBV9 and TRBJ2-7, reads DSGVTQTPKHLITATGQRVTLRCSPRSGDLSVYWYQQSLDQGLQFLIQYYNGEERAKGNILERFSAQQFPDLHSELNLSSLELGDSALYFCASSVAPTGSGYEQYFGPGTRLTVT.